This T cell receptor beta chain was identified in a study of human CD8 memory T cell subsets. The TPEX subset meant dysfunctional early memory CD8+ cells, CCR7+ PD-1+ TIGIT+. Construction of TCR beta libraries was accomplished by means of UMI-labeled 5' RACE. TCRdb re-called the 5' RACE reads and shows each CDR3 protein once, DNA omitted. In total, the table holds about 9,000 distinct CDR3 sequences. The length of the CDR3 is 13 residues. The V gene's germline CDR1 is SGHAT and CDR2 FQNNGV. This rearrangement joins TRBV11-2 to TRBJ1-2; TCRdb outputs TRBD1, but without DNA this stays unchecked. The clonotype comes from a human donor in good health. Sequenced input: CD8+ T cells from PBMCs. The CDR3 protein is CASSLGQGYGYTF. The complete variable domain, with remaining parts taken from reference TRBV11-2 and TRBJ1-2, reads EAGVAQSPRYKIIEKRQSVAFWCNPISGHATLYWYQQILGQGPKLLIQFQNNGVVDDSQLPKDRFSAERLKGVDSTLKIQPAKLEDSAVYLCASSLGQGYGYTFGSGTRLTVV.